This entry describes one T cell receptor beta chain. Its antigen is still unknown. No quality values exist for individual bases; no much larger clone is one base distant. TCRbeta CDR3 regions were amplified from genomic DNA using the immunoSEQ Assay, a bias-controlled multiplex PCR. From the authors' description of their analysis: The number of nucleated cells in each sample was estimated from the amplification of reference gene primers within the assay. To quantify the absolute abundance of each unique TCRbeta CDR3 rearrangement, sequence reads were collapsed and filtered. Productive Simpson clonality was computed per sample as the square root of Simpson's diversity index over productive rearrangements. Held by TCRdb, this immuneACCESS table contains in-frame sequences only and omits some clones. Under half of the omission traces to an unresolved V gene where checked; the cause of the rest is unknown. D and trimming were read from the DNA, whereas the V and J calls and clone size are those reported in that table. The sample data list roughly 34,000 clones, and 90% of these were observed just once. In total, the top ten clones hold about 20% of the sample.

This specimen belongs to a study of blood T cell repertoires in COVID-19 (dated by TCRdb to 2018 to 2020). Context from the whole study: Collaborator samples came from the United States, Italy and Spain and covered acute and convalescent phases of COVID-19. The prospective study material was composed of cDNA or gDNA derived from T cells, B-cell-depleted T cells, or PBMCs. The dataset comprised deeply sampled blood TCRbeta repertoires from subjects exposed to, actively infected with, or recovered from COVID-19. The repertoires were released in a freely available public database intended as a resource for research on the immune response to SARS-CoV-2. The samples were drawn from two sources: the first 160 participants of the ongoing ImmuneRACE study, and fewer than 1,500 subjects contributed by 6 global collaborators. A de-identified subject ID, COVID-19 status, age in years and sex were almost always included in the sample metadata. Where HLA class I and class II types were available, the types were taken from metadata supplied by the sample provider, not from assay-based typing. What the authors observed across the whole study: The amount of clinical and demographic metadata varied by source and participant and was provided uncurated.

V is reduced by 3 bases and J by 3 bases, leaving a spacing of 9 bases between them. The germline V gene (reference sequence) yields SEHNR for CDR1 and FQNEAQ for CDR2. Taken from cysteine to phenylalanine, the CDR3 has 14 residues. CDR3 DNA only is kept here, 42 bases in frame from base 1. The collaborating institutions used their own protocols to collect whole blood in K2EDTA tubes. For TCRbeta analysis, collaborator samples were shipped as frozen whole blood, as isolated PBMCs, or as DNA extracted from either sample type. This TCR was sampled from an elderly man with acute or convalescent COVID-19. The chain couples TRBV7-9 to TRBJ1-5; 5 matching bases give a weak D call of TRBD1. Sequences were obtained from peripheral blood. Here is the DNA: TGTGCCAGCAGCTTTGGGGGGGTCAATCAGCCCCAGCATTTT. Its protein is CASSFGGVNQPQHF.